One T cell receptor (beta chain) is described in this entry. Its antigen remains unknown. The data were obtained in a study of cytomegalovirus exposure and HLA in healthy donors. The primer mix had 60 Vbeta and 13 Jbeta primers. Data came from immunoSEQ multiplex PCR; TCRdb stores just in-frame clones and leaves some out. Here the sample spans roughly 150,000 clones, around 75% being singletons. CDR1 is MNHEY and CDR2 is SVGAGI in the germline V gene. Between the trimmed V and J ends, which lost 2 bases and 5 bases, there was a span of 10 bases. The CDR3 covers 15 residues. Study results and limitations: Earlier results showed most TCR beta V segments being productive about 87% or about 30% of the time.

The TCR comes from a male donor in good health and CMV-seronegative. The gene calls are TRBV6-5 and TRBJ1-6; the D gene is possibly TRBD1 (6 bases). Source material: PBMCs. The CDR3 spells CASSYGTRNNSPLHF. The DNA of the CDR3 is TGTGCCAGCAGTTACGGGACACGAAATAATTCACCCCTCCACTTT.